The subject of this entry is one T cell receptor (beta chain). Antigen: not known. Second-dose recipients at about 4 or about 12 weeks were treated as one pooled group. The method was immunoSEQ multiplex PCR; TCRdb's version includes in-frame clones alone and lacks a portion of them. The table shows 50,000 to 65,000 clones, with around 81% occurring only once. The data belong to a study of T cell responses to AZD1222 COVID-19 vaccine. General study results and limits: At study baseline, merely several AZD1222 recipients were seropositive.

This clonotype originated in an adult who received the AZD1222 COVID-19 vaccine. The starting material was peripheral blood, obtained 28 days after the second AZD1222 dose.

The CDR3 is CATSTLRESNYGYTF. The CDR3 region has the DNA TGTGCCACCAGCACCCTTCGGGAGAGCAACTATGGCTACACCTTC. The J gene is TRBJ1-2, the V gene TRBV15; unclear D gene. Germline assignment: CDR1 LNHNV and CDR2 YYDKDF (reference sequence). The ends were cut back, 4 bases at V and 2 bases at J, with 14 bases in the middle. The CDR3 consists of 15 residues.